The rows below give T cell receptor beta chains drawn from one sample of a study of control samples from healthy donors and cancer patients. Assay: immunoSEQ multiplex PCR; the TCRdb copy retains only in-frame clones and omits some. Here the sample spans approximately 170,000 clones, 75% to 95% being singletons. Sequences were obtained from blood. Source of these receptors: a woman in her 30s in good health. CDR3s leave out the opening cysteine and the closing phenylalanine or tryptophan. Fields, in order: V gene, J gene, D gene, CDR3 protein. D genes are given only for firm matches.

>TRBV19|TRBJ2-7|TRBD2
ASRLAGVGEQY
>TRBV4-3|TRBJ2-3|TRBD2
ASSQDLAGGPDTQY
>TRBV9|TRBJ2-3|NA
ASSPQAPSTDTQY
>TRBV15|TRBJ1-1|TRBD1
ATSREDRGYTEAF
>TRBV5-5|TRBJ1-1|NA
ASSADRLGTEAF
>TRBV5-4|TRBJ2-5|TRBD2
ASSVAGDQETQY
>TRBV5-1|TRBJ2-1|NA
ASSTRGDNEQF
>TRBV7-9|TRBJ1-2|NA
ASSLAGYT
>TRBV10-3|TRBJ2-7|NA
AIKQTYEQY
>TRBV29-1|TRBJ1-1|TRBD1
SVSTGITEAF
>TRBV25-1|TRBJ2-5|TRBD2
ASSPGLLAGGEETQY
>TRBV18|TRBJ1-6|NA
ASSQGDSPLH
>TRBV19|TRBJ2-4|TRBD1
ASRQQGPAKNIQY
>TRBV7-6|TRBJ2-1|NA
ASSAGTTSYNEQF
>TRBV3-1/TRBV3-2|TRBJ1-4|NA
ASSRAGGNEKLF
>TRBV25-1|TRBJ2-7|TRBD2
ASSEYGGRAFEQY
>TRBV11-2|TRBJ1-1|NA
ASSFRARTEAF
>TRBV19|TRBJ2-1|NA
ASSRAGSSYNEQF
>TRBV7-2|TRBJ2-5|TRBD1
ASSADRGETQY
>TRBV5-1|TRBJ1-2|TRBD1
ASSLGGQDYGYT
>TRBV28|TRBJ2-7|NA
ASSLWDRPYEQY
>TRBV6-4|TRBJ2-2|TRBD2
ASSAGLDTGELF